This T cell receptor (beta chain) stems from a study of Ad26.COV2.S vaccination and SARS-CoV-2 variants. Trimming removed 1 base from V and 2 bases from J; junction bases left unmatched: 2. Germline values: CDR1 SGHTA, CDR2 FQGTGA. There are 15 residues in the CDR3. Study-wide results and caveats: Ad26.COV2.S recipients had broader spike-specific TCRs (P = 0.0014).

Produced via immunoSEQ multiplex PCR; TCRdb's table is partial and in-frame only. The table lists 300,000 to 400,000 clones, 92% of them singletons, with 3.9% in the top ten. Comments on this clone: Antigen specificity is unknown.

The chain links TRBV7-3 to TRBJ2-5, with 9 bases aligning to TRBD1. This clonotype was obtained from a human donor who had recovered from COVID-19. Here the sequenced sample was peripheral blood, taken after recovery from COVID-19. The CDR3 DNA reads as TGTGCCAGCAGCTTAAGACAGGGGGAGCAAGAGACCCAGTACTTC. Its protein product is CASSLRQGEQETQYF.